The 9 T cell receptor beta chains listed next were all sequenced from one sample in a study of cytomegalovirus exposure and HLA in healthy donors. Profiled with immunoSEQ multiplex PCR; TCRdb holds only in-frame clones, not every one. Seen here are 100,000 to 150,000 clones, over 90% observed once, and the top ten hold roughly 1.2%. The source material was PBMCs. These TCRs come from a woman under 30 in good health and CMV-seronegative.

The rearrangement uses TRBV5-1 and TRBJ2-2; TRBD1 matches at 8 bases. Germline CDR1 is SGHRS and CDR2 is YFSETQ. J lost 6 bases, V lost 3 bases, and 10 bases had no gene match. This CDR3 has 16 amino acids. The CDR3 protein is CASSYDPDRGAGELFF. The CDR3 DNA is TGCGCCAGCAGCTATGACCCAGACAGGGGTGCCGGGGAGCTGTTTTTT.

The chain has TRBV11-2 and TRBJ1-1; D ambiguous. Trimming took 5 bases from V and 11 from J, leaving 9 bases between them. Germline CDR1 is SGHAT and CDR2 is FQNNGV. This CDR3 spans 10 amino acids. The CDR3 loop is CASSKARAFF. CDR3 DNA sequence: TGTGCCAGCAGCAAGGCGAGGGCTTTCTTT.

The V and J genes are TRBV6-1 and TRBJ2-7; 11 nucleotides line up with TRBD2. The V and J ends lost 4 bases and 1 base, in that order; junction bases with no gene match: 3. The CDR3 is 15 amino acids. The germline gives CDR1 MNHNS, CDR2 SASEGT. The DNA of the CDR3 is TGTGCCAGCAGTGCAATAGCGGGAGGGTCCTACGAGCAGTACTTC. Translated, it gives CASSAIAGGSYEQYF.

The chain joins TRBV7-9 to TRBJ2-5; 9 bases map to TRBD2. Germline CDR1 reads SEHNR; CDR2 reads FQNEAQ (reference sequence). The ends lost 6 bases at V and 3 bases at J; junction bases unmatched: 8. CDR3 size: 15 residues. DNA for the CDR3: TGTGCCAGCAGTGTAACCCGACTAGCGGAAGAGACCCAGTACTTC. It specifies CASSVTRLAEETQYF.

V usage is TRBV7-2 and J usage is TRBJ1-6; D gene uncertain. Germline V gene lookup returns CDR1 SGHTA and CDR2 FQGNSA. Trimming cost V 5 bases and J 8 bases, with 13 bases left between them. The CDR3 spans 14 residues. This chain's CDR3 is CASSPIYTDSPLHF. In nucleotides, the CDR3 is TGTGCCAGCAGCCCGATTTATACTGATTCACCCCTCCACTTT.

CDR3 bases: TGTGCCAGCAGCTTGGGAGGGAGGGATGGCGTCTATGGCTACACCTTC. This translates into CASSLGGRDGVYGYTF. The rearrangement links TRBV7-9 to TRBJ1-2; D call uncertain. The CDR3 runs to 16 residues. Per germline, CDR1 SEHNR and CDR2 FQNEAQ (reference sequence). V dropped 3 bases and J dropped 4 bases, with 18 bases sitting between them.

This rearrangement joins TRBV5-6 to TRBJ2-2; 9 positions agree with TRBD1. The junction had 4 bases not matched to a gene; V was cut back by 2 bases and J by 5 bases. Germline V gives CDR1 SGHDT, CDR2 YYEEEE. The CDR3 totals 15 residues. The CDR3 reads CASSLQGAGTGELFF. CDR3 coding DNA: TGTGCCAGCAGCTTACAGGGGGCCGGGACCGGGGAGCTGTTTTTT.

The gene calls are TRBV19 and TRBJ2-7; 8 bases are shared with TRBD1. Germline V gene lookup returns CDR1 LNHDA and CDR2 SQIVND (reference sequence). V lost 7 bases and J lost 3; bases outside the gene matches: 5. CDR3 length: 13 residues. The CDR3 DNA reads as TGTGCCAGTAATTCCGGGACAGGCTACGAGCAGTACTTC. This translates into CASNSGTGYEQYF.

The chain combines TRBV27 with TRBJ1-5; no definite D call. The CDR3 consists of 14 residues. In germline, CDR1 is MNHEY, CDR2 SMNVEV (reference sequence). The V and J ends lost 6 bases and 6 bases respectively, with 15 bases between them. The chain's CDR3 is CASSLSSFSQPQHF. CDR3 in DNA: TGTGCCAGCAGCCTTTCTTCCTTCAGTCAGCCCCAGCATTTT.